These 3 T cell receptor beta chains were sequenced from one sample in a study of T-cell reconstitution after alpha-beta-depleted transplantation in children. Library preparation (for TCRbeta) was performed with unique molecular identifiers. One entry per CDR3 protein, called by TCRdb with MiXCR from the PCR reads. The sample contains fewer than 550,000 distinct CDR3 sequences, 8% to 11% of which appear only once. Here the sequenced sample was PBMCs, taken before TCRalphabeta/CD19-depleted stem cell transplant. These receptors all stem from a child under 10 years old with inherited bone marrow failure, due to receive a stem cell transplant.

This clonotype was recorded many times. The rearrangement uses TRBV7-9 and TRBJ2-3; no clear D gene. CDR1 and CDR2 from the germline V gene are SEHNR and FQNEAQ (reference sequence). V lost 5 bases and J 3 bases, leaving 12 bases between the germline ends. The CDR3 covers 14 residues. DNA of the CDR3: TGTGCCAGCAGCCTCACCGTCGAAACAGATACGCAGTATTTT. This encodes CASSLTVETDTQYF.

This clonotype was seen repeatedly, ten times or more. The chain couples TRBV7-8 to TRBJ2-5; D gene ambiguous. Trimming removed 2 bases from V and 7 bases from J, with 8 bases in between. The CDR3 sequence is 12 residues long. Germline loops: CDR1 SGHVS, CDR2 FQNEAQ. The CDR3 nucleotides are TGTGCCAGCAGCTTAAGGTTAAGGACCCAGTACTTC. This encodes CASSLRLRTQYF.

This clonotype was observed many times. V is TRBV30 and J is TRBJ2-5; D unresolved. The germline gives CDR1 GTSNPN, CDR2 SVGIG (reference sequence). The CDR3 covers 13 residues. The germline V and J ends were trimmed by 1 base and 0 bases, with 6 bases remaining between them. The DNA for the CDR3 is TGTGCCTGGAGTGGTAGAGACCAAGAGACCCAGTACTTC. Amino acids: CAWSGRDQETQYF.